These 21 T cell receptor beta chains share one sample of origin, sequenced in a study of OX40 agonist ivuxolimab in advanced cancers. Some clones are missing from TCRdb's copy, which holds only in-frame ones; the method was immunoSEQ multiplex PCR. The sample shows 65,000 to 80,000 clones, approximately 86% of them seen only once. The sequencing here drew on CD4+ or CD8+ T cells sorted from blood, taken in a trial of the OX40 agonist ivuxolimab. The receptors were sampled from an adult with an advanced solid tumor such as melanoma, head and neck, liver or kidney cancer.

This chain's CDR3 is CASSQDDKNIQYF. CDR3 nucleotide sequence: TGTGCCAGCAGCCAAGACGACAAAAACATTCAGTACTTC. The chain carries TRBV4-2 and TRBJ2-4, with D unresolved. The V gene lost 0 bases and the J gene lost 3 bases, with 3 bases spanning the gap. The CDR3 is 13 residues long. From germline, CDR1 is LGHNA and CDR2 YNFKEQ.

J is TRBJ1-2 and V is TRBV5-1, with D tentatively TRBD1 (5 bases). The V end was cut by 3 bases, the J end by 4 bases, with 10 bases between. CDR3 size: 13 residues. CDR1 and CDR2 from the germline V gene are SGHRS and YFSETQ. The CDR3 loop is CASSSPGIYGYTF. In DNA form, the CDR3 reads TGCGCCAGCAGCTCGCCAGGGATCTATGGCTACACCTTC. Variable domain in full (rest from reference TRBV5-1 and TRBJ1-2): KAGVTQTPRYLIKTRGQQVTLSCSPISGHRSVSWYQQTPGQGLQFLFEYFSETQRNKGNFPGRFSGRQFSNSRSEMNVSTLELGDSALYLCASSSPGIYGYTFGSGTRLTVV.

The V and J genes are TRBV5-4 and TRBJ1-1; D unresolved. The germline V gene has CDR1 SGHNT and CDR2 YYREEE (reference sequence). Trimming removed 4 bases at V and 1 base at J, with 11 bases between. The CDR3 runs 14 residues. For the CDR3, the DNA is TGTGCCAGCAGCGGGAGGACGGGGAACACTGAAGCTTTCTTT. Its protein product is CASSGRTGNTEAFF. Complete variable domain (other parts from reference TRBV5-4 and TRBJ1-1): ETGVTQSPTHLIKTRGQQVTLRCSSQSGHNTVSWYQQALGQGPQFIFQYYREEENGRGNFPPRFSGLQFPNYSSELNVNALELDDSALYLCASSGRTGNTEAFFGQGTRLTVV.

This chain uses TRBV18 with TRBJ2-3; no firm D call. V dropped 1 base and J dropped 5 bases, with 4 bases sitting between them. The germline V gene encodes CDR1 KGHSH and CDR2 LQKENI. The CDR3 is made up of 12 amino acids. CDR3 nucleotides: TGTGCCAGCTCACCACAGGGAGATACGCAGTATTTT. As protein: CASSPQGDTQYF.

J is TRBJ2-2 and V is TRBV30, with D unclear. The germline gives CDR1 GTSNPN, CDR2 SVGIG (reference sequence). The CDR3 spans 12 residues. Trimming cost V 1 base and J 9 bases, with 9 bases left between them. The CDR3, as DNA: TGTGCCTGGAGTGCCGCCGTCAGGGAGCTGTTTTTT. Protein: CAWSAAVRELFF.

The rearrangement joins TRBV11-2 to TRBJ2-1; 8 bases are a match to TRBD1. This CDR3 has 14 residues. Germline V lookup: CDR1 SGHAT, CDR2 FQNNGV. J was trimmed by 4 bases and V by 5 bases; bases with no gene match: 4. The CDR3, as DNA: TGTGCCAGCAGCGCCAGGACAGGGTACAATGAGCAGTTCTTC. Its protein product is CASSARTGYNEQFF.

The V gene is TRBV4-1, the J gene TRBJ1-2; 7 positions match TRBD1. Germline CDR1 and CDR2: MGHRA and YSYEKL. The ends lost 1 base at V and 4 bases at J; junction bases unmatched: 6. This CDR3 region has 15 residues. The CDR3 protein is CASSQGGQLGYGYTF. DNA for the CDR3: TGCGCCAGCAGCCAAGGGGGACAGTTAGGCTATGGCTACACCTTC.

The chain links TRBV19 to TRBJ1-1; D may be TRBD1 (6 bases). Germline values: CDR1 LNHDA, CDR2 SQIVND (reference sequence). V lost 4 bases and J 0 bases, leaving 9 bases between the germline ends. This CDR3 has 14 amino acids. The CDR3 DNA reads TGTGCCAGTAGTAATCAGGGGTTGAACACTGAAGCTTTCTTT. Its translation: CASSNQGLNTEAFF.

J is TRBJ1-1 and V is TRBV13; D is unresolved. Trimming took 0 bases from V and 2 from J, leaving 4 bases between them. Looked up from germline, CDR1 is PRHDT and CDR2 is FYEKMQ (reference sequence). This CDR3 has 13 residues. The CDR3: CASSLGFNTEAFF. CDR3 sequence (DNA): TGTGCCAGCAGCTTAGGTTTTAACACTGAAGCTTTCTTT.

V gene TRBV5-6 combines with J gene TRBJ1-6; 9 bases line up with TRBD1. V lost 4 bases and J lost 8; bases outside the gene matches: 1. Germline V CDR1 and CDR2: SGHDT, YYEEEE. The CDR3 has 13 amino acids. Here the CDR3 DNA reads TGTGCCAGCAGCGGGGACAGGGATTCACCCCTCCACTTT. This encodes CASSGDRDSPLHF.

The V call is TRBV4-2, the J call TRBJ2-7, with 8 bases aligning to TRBD2. J was trimmed by 1 base and V by 4 bases; bases with no gene match: 6. This CDR3 region has 15 residues. Germline V gives CDR1 LGHNA, CDR2 YNFKEQ. CDR3: CASSRSSGGSYEQYF. The CDR3 DNA reads as TGTGCCAGCAGCCGCTCCTCGGGGGGGTCCTACGAGCAGTACTTC.

This clone is a singleton in its sample. The chain uses TRBV14 and TRBJ2-1; 7 bases are shared with TRBD2. Germline V gene sequence: CDR1 SGHDN, CDR2 FVKESK. CDR3 size: 17 residues. After removal of 0 bases from V and 0 bases from J, the junction contained 5 bases not matched to a gene. CDR3: CASSQDRGGSSYNEQFF. The CDR3, as DNA: TGTGCCAGCAGCCAAGATAGGGGCGGGAGCTCCTACAATGAGCAGTTCTTC.

The chain employs TRBV7-6 and TRBJ2-4; the D gene is possibly TRBD1 (6 bases). CDR3 length: 20 amino acids. CDR1 and CDR2 (germline): SGHVS, FNYEAQ. The V and J ends lost 2 bases and 2 bases respectively, with 25 bases between them. CDR3 sequence: CASSLPRYRVEGWSKNIQYF. The CDR3 DNA reads TGTGCCAGCAGCTTACCCCGTTACAGGGTTGAAGGTTGGTCCAAAAACATTCAGTACTTC.

This clone was found once. The chain uses TRBV7-9 and TRBJ2-6, with 7 nucleotides matching TRBD2. Unmatched junction bases numbered 7, after V lost 5 bases and J lost 0 bases. Germline V lookup: CDR1 SEHNR, CDR2 FQNEAQ (reference sequence). The CDR3 contains 17 residues. The CDR3 DNA is TGTGCCAGCAGCCGACCCAGCGGGACCTCTGGGGCCAACGTCCTGACTTTC. This gives the protein CASSRPSGTSGANVLTF.

The chain carries TRBV5-1 and TRBJ1-4; D remains ambiguous. The germline CDR1 and CDR2 sequences are SGHRS and YFSETQ. V was trimmed by 7 bases and J by 0 bases, leaving 4 bases between them. CDR3 length: 12 amino acids. CDR3 loop: CASGATNEKLFF. CDR3 nucleotide sequence: TGCGCCAGCGGTGCAACTAATGAAAAACTGTTTTTT.

The rearrangement uses TRBV5-1 and TRBJ1-4; D may be TRBD1 (6 bases). CDR1 SGHRS and CDR2 YFSETQ come from the germline V gene. V gave up 4 bases and J gave up 0 bases, with 13 bases separating them. CDR3 size: 16 residues. The DNA for the CDR3 is TGCGCCAGCAGCCCAGGACAGTTTGCAACTAATGAAAAACTGTTTTTT. Amino acids: CASSPGQFATNEKLFF.

The chain couples TRBV6-5 to TRBJ1-2; no firm D call. The V end was cut by 0 bases, the J end by 5 bases, with 13 bases between. This CDR3 spans 15 amino acids. Germline CDR1 is MNHEY and CDR2 is SVGAGI. The CDR3 DNA reads TGTGCCAGCAGTTACTCGATCTCCCCGGGGTATGGCTACACCTTC. It is translated as CASSYSISPGYGYTF.

This clone was seen only a few times. The chain couples TRBV9 to TRBJ1-4; D is perhaps TRBD1 (6 bases). Germline V CDR1 and CDR2: SGDLS, YYNGEE. The CDR3 covers 15 residues. V gave up 6 bases and J gave up 8 bases, with 20 bases separating them. The CDR3 nucleotides are TGTGCCAGCAACGCCAAGGGGGATGGATACGAAAAACTGTTTTTT. It is translated as CASNAKGDGYEKLFF.

With respect to this clone: Other DNA sequences of this sample code for an identical CDR3. This chain uses TRBV18 with TRBJ2-7; unclear D gene. The V gene's germline CDR1 is KGHSH and CDR2 LQKENI. Deletions cut 0 bases from V and 0 bases from J, with 3 bases between. The CDR3 has 13 amino acids. CDR3 DNA sequence: TGTGCCAGCTCACCACCTAGCTCCTACGAGCAGTACTTC. Protein product: CASSPPSSYEQYF.

This chain joins TRBV9 and TRBJ2-1; D gene ambiguous. Trimming removed 0 bases at V and 9 bases at J, with 10 bases between. CDR1 and CDR2 (germline): SGDLS, YYNGEE. There are 13 residues in the CDR3. The CDR3 bases are TGTGCCAGCAGCGTAGGGACGAGTGGTGAGCAGTTCTTC. This gives the protein CASSVGTSGEQFF.

This clone was recorded once. V usage is TRBV2 and J usage is TRBJ2-1, with D uncertain. The germline V gene has CDR1 SNHLY and CDR2 FYNNEI. CDR3 length equals 12 residues. Trimming pared 7 bases from V and 12 bases from J, leaving 16 bases between. The DNA of the CDR3 is TGTGCCAGCATGTTTACCAATGGGTGGCAGTTCTTC. The encoded protein is CASMFTNGWQFF.